A selection of T cell receptor beta chains follows, all from one sample in a study of identical twins. TCRdb reanalysed the 5' RACE reads using MiXCR and keeps one entry per CDR3 protein. The sample records 130,000 to 150,000 distinct CDR3 sequences, around 3.4% being singletons. Specimen: memory T cells sorted from blood. The receptors derive from a man between 18 and 35 years old in good health. Each CDR3 is given with its conserved first and last residue. The D gene is left open where the match is weak. Only part of the rows carry a size: once, few, many, or a class if the clone is expanded.

d_gene,j_gene,abundance,v_gene,CDR3aa,CDR3nt
.,TRBJ2-2,many,TRBV20-1,CSAPRRGSVTGELFF,TGCAGTGCTCCACGACGAGGGAGTGTGACCGGGGAGCTGTTTTTT
.,TRBJ2-2,many,TRBV29-1,CSVEERMNTGELFF,TGCAGCGTTGAGGAACGGATGAACACCGGGGAGCTGTTTTTT
.,TRBJ2-1,many,TRBV20-1,CSGESGGNNEQFF,TGCAGTGGGGAGAGCGGAGGCAATAATGAGCAGTTCTTC
TRBD1,TRBJ1-6,many,TRBV5-6,CASRTGAGSPLHF,TGTGCCAGCAGGACAGGGGCGGGTTCACCCCTCCACTTT
.,TRBJ2-3,many,TRBV6-2/TRBV6-3,CASSYLDTQYF,TGTGCCAGCAGTTACTTGGATACGCAGTATTTT
.,TRBJ2-5,many,TRBV29-1,CSVEAGQLQETQYF,TGCAGCGTTGAAGCAGGACAGTTACAAGAGACCCAGTACTTC
.,TRBJ2-1,many,TRBV11-3,CASKGGLAPEQFF,TGTGCCAGCAAGGGCGGTCTAGCACCTGAGCAGTTCTTC
.,TRBJ2-2,.,TRBV28,CASRTRVGELFF,TGTGCCAGCAGAACTAGAGTCGGGGAGCTGTTTTTT
.,TRBJ1-1,many,TRBV7-2,CASSLVNGDPEAFF,TGTGCCAGCAGCTTAGTGAACGGGGACCCTGAAGCTTTCTTT
.,TRBJ1-3,many,TRBV4-2,CASSQEPGFGNTIYF,TGTGCCAGCAGCCAAGAACCCGGGTTCGGAAACACCATATATTTT
.,TRBJ1-5,many,TRBV20-1,CSARDRVTGASNQPQHF,TGCAGTGCTAGAGACCGCGTTACAGGAGCTAGCAATCAGCCCCAGCATTTT
.,TRBJ1-2,many,TRBV5-6,CASSLGQDYGYTF,TGTGCCAGCAGCTTGGGACAGGACTATGGCTACACCTTC
.,TRBJ1-4,many,TRBV6-1,CASRGGEGGEKLFF,TGTGCCAGCCGTGGAGGGGAAGGAGGGGAAAAACTGTTTTTT
.,TRBJ2-7,many,TRBV24-1,CATSDPVRYEQYF,TGTGCCACCAGTGATCCGGTGAGGTACGAGCAGTACTTC
.,TRBJ2-3,many,TRBV7-6,CASSLGPSGDTQYF,TGTGCCAGCAGCTTAGGTCCCTCGGGAGATACGCAGTATTTT